The clone carrying this T cell receptor (beta chain) appeared a few times. The antigen is not known. The sample originates from a study of T cell repertoires in cytomegalovirus infection. Germline V gene data show CDR1 as SGHTA and CDR2 as FQGNSA. The CDR3 length is 14 residues. Trimming removed 4 bases from V and 5 bases from J, with 15 bases in between. Each CDR3 protein gets one entry after TCRdb re-called the reads with MiXCR. This table holds about half a million distinct CDR3 sequences, about 42% found once. The rearrangement joins TRBV7-2 to TRBJ2-7, with no clear D. Sequenced here: cultured PBMCs, sampled from culture after CMV antigen stimulation. The receptor was derived from a human donor in good health (CMV status not recorded). Some clones in this sample may be carry-over from other donors' samples. Written as DNA, the CDR3 is TGTGCCAGCAGCTCGTCCTATGGGTTGAACGAGCAGTACTTC. Encoded protein: CASSSSYGLNEQYF.